This TCR beta chain was sequenced during a study of yellow fever vaccine responses in identical twins. As to this clonotype: The target antigen is unknown.

MiXCR, applied by TCRdb to the RT-PCR reads, yields one record per CDR3 protein. The top ten clones hold roughly 4.3% of a sample with 35,000 or so distinct CDR3 sequences, almost 60% of them seen once. Overall study findings and caveats: Reportedly, the response of twins' T cells to the vaccine seemed partly convergent, partly personalized.

CDR1 SGHAT and CDR2 FQDESV come from the germline V gene (reference sequence). The length of the CDR3 is 12 residues. V lost 5 bases and J 6 bases, leaving 7 bases between the germline ends. The source of this sequence is a woman aged 18 to 35 who received the yellow fever vaccine. The specimen comprised T cells from blood (PBMCs), unsorted or a sorted subset (not recorded which), sampled before or after yellow fever vaccination (not recorded which). The V and J genes are TRBV11-1 and TRBJ2-2; D is unclear. In DNA, the CDR3 is TGTGCCAGCAGCCCGGCGGCCGGGGAGCTGTTTTTT. Translation: CASSPAAGELFF.